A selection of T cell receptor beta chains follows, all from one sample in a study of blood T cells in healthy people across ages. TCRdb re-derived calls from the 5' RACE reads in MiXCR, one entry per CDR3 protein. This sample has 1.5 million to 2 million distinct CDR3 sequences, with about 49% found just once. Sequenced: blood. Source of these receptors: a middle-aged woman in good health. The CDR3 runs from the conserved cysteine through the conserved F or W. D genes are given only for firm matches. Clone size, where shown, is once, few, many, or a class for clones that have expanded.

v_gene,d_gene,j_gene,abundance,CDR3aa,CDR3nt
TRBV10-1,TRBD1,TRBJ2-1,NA,CASSESTGTGSYEQFF,TGCGCCAGCAGTGAGTCGACCGGGACAGGGTCCTACGAGCAGTTCTTC
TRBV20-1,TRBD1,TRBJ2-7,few,CSAADRAYEQYF,TGCAGTGCCGCCGACAGGGCCTACGAGCAGTACTTC
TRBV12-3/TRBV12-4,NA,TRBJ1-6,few,CASSPQDRSPLHF,TGTGCCAGCAGTCCCCAGGACCGGTCACCCCTCCACTTT
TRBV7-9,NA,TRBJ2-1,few,CASSLAQARPYNEQFF,TGTGCCAGCAGCTTAGCGCAGGCTAGGCCCTACAATGAGCAGTTCTTC
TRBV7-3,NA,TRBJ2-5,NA,CASSRVKEETQYF,TGTGCCAGCAGCCGAGTGAAAGAAGAGACCCAGTACTTC
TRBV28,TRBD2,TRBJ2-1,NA,CASSFISGGVVNEQFF,TGTGCCAGCAGTTTCATCAGCGGGGGAGTGGTGAATGAGCAGTTCTTC
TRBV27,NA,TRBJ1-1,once,CASSSFKSLEAFF,TGTGCCAGCAGCTCCTTTAAGTCACTTGAAGCTTTCTTT
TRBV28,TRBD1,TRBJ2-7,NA,CASKTPGTGGYEQYF,TGTGCCAGCAAAACCCCCGGGACAGGGGGCTACGAGCAGTACTTC
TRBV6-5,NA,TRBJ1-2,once,CASFSLPGYTF,TGTGCCAGCTTTTCTCTCCCAGGCTACACCTTC
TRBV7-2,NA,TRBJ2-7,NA,CASSSIVAYEQYF,TGTGCCAGCAGCTCCATTGTAGCCTACGAGCAGTACTTC
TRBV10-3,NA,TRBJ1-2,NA,CAITTALGGYGYTF,TGTGCCATCACTACAGCCTTAGGAGGCTATGGCTACACCTTC
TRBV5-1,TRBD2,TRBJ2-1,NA,CASSTVTSGGPHEQFF,TGCGCCAGCAGCACCGTGACTAGCGGGGGGCCCCATGAGCAGTTCTTC
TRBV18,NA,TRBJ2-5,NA,CASSPPSRGRGVDEQYF,TGTGCCAGCTCACCACCGTCGAGGGGACGTGGGGTTGATGAGCAGTACTTC
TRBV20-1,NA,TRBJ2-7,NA,CSATQPTNYEQYF,TGCAGTGCCACCCAACCAACCAACTACGAGCAGTACTTC
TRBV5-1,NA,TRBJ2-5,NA,CATTLGSTKETQYF,TGCGCCACAACCCTGGGCAGCACTAAAGAGACCCAGTACTTC
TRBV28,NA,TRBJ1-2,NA,CASRQHSVGKNYGYTF,TGTGCCAGCAGACAACATTCAGTAGGGAAGAACTATGGCTACACCTTC
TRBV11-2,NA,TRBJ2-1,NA,CASSFPEVNNEQFF,TGTGCCAGCAGCTTCCCAGAGGTCAACAATGAGCAGTTCTTC
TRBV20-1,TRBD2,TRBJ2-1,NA,CSARMWTSEEARRYNEQFF,TGCAGTGCTAGGATGTGGACTAGCGAGGAGGCCCGAAGATACAATGAGCAGTTCTTC
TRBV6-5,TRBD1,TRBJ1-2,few,CASREQGSPYYGYTF,TGTGCCAGCAGAGAACAGGGGTCGCCTTACTATGGCTACACCTTC
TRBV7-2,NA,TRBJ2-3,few,CASSWPGHSHTDTQYF,TGTGCCAGCAGCTGGCCGGGACACTCACACACAGATACGCAGTATTTT
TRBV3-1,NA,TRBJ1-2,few,CASSLITNGGYTF,TGTGCCAGCAGCCTTATAACAAATGGCGGCTACACCTTC
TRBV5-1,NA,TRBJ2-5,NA,CASSLTGMGQETQYF,TGCGCCAGCAGCTTGACGGGTATGGGGCAAGAGACCCAGTACTTC
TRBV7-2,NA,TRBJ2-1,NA,CASRSGLGGYNEQFF,TGTGCCAGCAGGTCCGGACTTGGAGGGTACAATGAGCAGTTCTTC